This T cell receptor (beta chain) emerged from a study of cytomegalovirus exposure and HLA in healthy donors. The CDR3 spans 14 residues. Germline trimming cut 3 bases from V and 7 bases from J; bases unmatched to any gene: 6. CDR1 and CDR2 (germline): ENHRY, SYGVKD. The PCR ran on 60 Vbeta and 13 Jbeta primers. Generated by immunoSEQ multiplex PCR, the TCRdb table keeps only in-frame clones and is missing some. The data contain approximately 140,000 clones, 66% of them singletons. The sequenced sample consisted of PBMCs. The clonotype was recovered from a woman between 55 and 75 years old in good health and CMV-seronegative. V gene TRBV10-3 combines with J gene TRBJ2-1; the match to TRBD1 covers 7 bases. The CDR3 DNA follows: TGTGCCATCAGTGAAACGACAGGGCGGAATGAGCAGTTCTTC. Residues: CAISETTGRNEQFF.